This TCR beta chain was sequenced for a study of cytomegalovirus exposure and HLA in healthy donors. Trimming removed 4 bases from V and 7 bases from J; junction bases left unmatched: 5. The CDR3 is made up of 13 amino acids. Germline values: CDR1 SGHRS, CDR2 YFSETQ. In the PCR, 60 Vbeta and 13 Jbeta primers were used. Data came from immunoSEQ multiplex PCR; TCRdb stores just in-frame clones and leaves some out. The repertoire holds roughly 150,000 clones, with 65% to 85% as singletons. The chain joins TRBV5-1 to TRBJ2-1; 7 bases are shared with TRBD1. The TCR comes from a middle-aged woman in good health and CMV-seropositive. Source material: PBMCs. The CDR3 sequence: CASSDGTVNEQFF. In DNA, the CDR3 is TGCGCCAGCAGCGACGGGACAGTAAATGAGCAGTTCTTC. Full variable domain (missing parts from reference TRBV5-1 and TRBJ2-1): KAGVTQTPRYLIKTRGQQVTLSCSPISGHRSVSWYQQTPGQGLQFLFEYFSETQRNKGNFPGRFSGRQFSNSRSEMNVSTLELGDSALYLCASSDGTVNEQFFGPGTRLTVL.